The rows below give T cell receptor beta chains drawn from one sample of a study of cytomegalovirus exposure and HLA in healthy donors. Here immunoSEQ multiplex PCR was the method, and the copy in TCRdb shows in-frame clones only, minus some. Among more than 150,000 clones listed, around 84% were seen once. Sequenced: PBMCs. These receptors were collected from a girl aged 2 to 10 in good health and CMV-seropositive. The CDR3 runs from the conserved cysteine through the conserved F or W. The D gene is left open where the match is weak. Clone size, where shown, is once, few, many, or a class for clones that have expanded.

V,D,size,J,DNA,CDR3
TRBV6-5,-,once,TRBJ1-5,TGTGCCAGCAGTAACGGGGATTATAGCAATCAGCCCCAGCATTTT,CASSNGDYSNQPQHF
TRBV19,TRBD1,-,TRBJ1-2,TGTGCCAGTAGTATTCAGGGGGTCGATTACTATGGCTACACCTTC,CASSIQGVDYYGYTF
TRBV12-5,-,-,TRBJ2-6,TGTGCTAGTGGTTTGGCGACACCTGGGGCCAACGTCCTGACTTTC,CASGLATPGANVLTF
TRBV30,-,once,TRBJ2-7,TGTGCCTGGAGCGCCATCTACGAGCAGTACTTC,CAWSAIYEQYF
TRBV2,TRBD1,-,TRBJ1-5,TGTGCCAGCAGCGGAGACAGGGGGGATTATCAGCCCCAGCATTTT,CASSGDRGDYQPQHF
TRBV9,TRBD2,-,TRBJ2-1,TGTGCCAGCAGCCTCGGGGGGATCGAAGGGTACAATGAGCAGTTCTTC,CASSLGGIEGYNEQFF
TRBV30,-,-,TRBJ1-2,TGTGCCTGGAGTGTACATGGTCCGTATGGCTACACCTTC,CAWSVHGPYGYTF
TRBV5-1,TRBD1,once,TRBJ1-3,TGCGCCAGCAGCTTGGCACCAATGACAGGGACTGGAAACACCATATATTTT,CASSLAPMTGTGNTIYF
TRBV20-1,-,-,TRBJ2-1,TGTGGGCTAGCAGAATACAATGAGCAGTTCTTC,CGLAEYNEQFF
TRBV28,-,few,TRBJ1-5,TGTGCCAGCAGCACACGCTCGCTCAGCAATCAGCCCCAGCATTTT,CASSTRSLSNQPQHF
TRBV6-5,-,-,TRBJ1-4,TGTGCCAGCAGTTACTTCTCCAGGGGTGAAAAACTGTTTTTT,CASSYFSRGEKLFF
TRBV29-1,-,-,TRBJ2-1,TGCAGCGTTCGTCGCTCCTACAATGAGCAGTTCTTC,CSVRRSYNEQFF
TRBV2,-,-,TRBJ2-2,TGTGCCAGCAGTGAAGCGCTTCAGGGAGGTTCCAACGGGCGGATCGGGGAGCTGTTTTTT,CASSEALQGGSNGRIGELFF
TRBV18,-,-,TRBJ2-2,TGTGCCAGCTTTTTTTCCACGAATCACTCCAGGGAGCTGTTTTTT,CASFFSTNHSRELFF
TRBV2,TRBD2,few,TRBJ2-1,TGTGCCAGCAGTGTGGGTCTAGCGGCCTACAATGAGCAGTTCTTC,CASSVGLAAYNEQFF
TRBV5-1,TRBD1,few,TRBJ2-6,TGCGCCAGCAGCCCTGGACAGGGGAGCTCTGGGGCCAACGTCCTGACTTTC,CASSPGQGSSGANVLTF
TRBV30,-,-,TRBJ2-1,TGTGCCTGGAGTCCCGGAGGTGAGCAGTTCTTC,CAWSPGGEQFF
TRBV5-4,-,-,TRBJ2-1,TGTGCCACCCAAGGCAGGACAGCCTACAATGAGCAGTTCTTC,CATQGRTAYNEQFF